The clone carrying this T cell receptor (beta chain) was detected only a few times. The antigen is undetermined. Through a sample-barcoded 5' primer and a J-beta primer mix, a second PCR was run for roughly 6 to 12 cycles. Unique molecular identifiers of 12 random nucleotides labeled each cDNA. TCRdb called the 5' RACE reads again in MiXCR, with one record for every CDR3 protein. The sample has around 1,600,000 distinct CDR3 sequences, approximately 39% seen once. The germline V and J ends were trimmed by 6 bases and 2 bases, with 21 bases remaining between them. CDR3 size: 17 residues. This specimen comes from a study of blood T cells in healthy people across ages. Study-level results: A greater number of naive CD4+ cells and higher diversity distinguished long-lived donors from aged donors.

V is TRBV12-3 or TRBV12-4 and J is TRBJ2-3; no reliable D call. Sequenced sample: blood. This TCR was sampled from a woman younger than 35 in good health. CDR3 region: CASSPPLGIATTDTQYF. Written as DNA, the CDR3 is TGTGCCAGCAGCCCCCCTCTAGGTATAGCCACCACAGATACGCAGTATTTT.